This T cell receptor (beta chain) was identified in a study of blood T cells in healthy people across ages. Germline-derived CDR1 and CDR2 are SGHNT and YYREEE (reference sequence). Trimming cost V 6 bases and J 0 bases; bases outside gene matches: 7. CDR3 length: 16 residues. The table lists this clonotype with a few counts. PCR was performed a second time for roughly 7 to 12 cycles using a sample-barcoded 5' primer and a J-beta primer mix. All cDNA molecules were each tagged by a template-switch adaptor with 12 random nucleotides. TCRdb ran MiXCR on the 5' RACE reads and lists one entry per CDR3 protein. This table holds 750,000 or so distinct CDR3 sequences, around 25% found once. These data were also filed under a second study, of T cells of mothers and their children. That report adds: The donor cohort consisted of a few healthy Caucasian mothers and their six children. Unrelated mother-child pairs always had slightly, but never significantly, lower normalized overlap than related pairs.

Input material: blood. The receptor was derived from a boy younger than 18 in good health. The rearrangement links TRBV5-4 to TRBJ2-3; 10 bases are a match to TRBD2. The chain's CDR3 is CASTFPTSGSTDTQYF. CDR3 sequence (DNA): TGTGCCAGCACCTTCCCGACTAGCGGGAGCACAGATACGCAGTATTTT.